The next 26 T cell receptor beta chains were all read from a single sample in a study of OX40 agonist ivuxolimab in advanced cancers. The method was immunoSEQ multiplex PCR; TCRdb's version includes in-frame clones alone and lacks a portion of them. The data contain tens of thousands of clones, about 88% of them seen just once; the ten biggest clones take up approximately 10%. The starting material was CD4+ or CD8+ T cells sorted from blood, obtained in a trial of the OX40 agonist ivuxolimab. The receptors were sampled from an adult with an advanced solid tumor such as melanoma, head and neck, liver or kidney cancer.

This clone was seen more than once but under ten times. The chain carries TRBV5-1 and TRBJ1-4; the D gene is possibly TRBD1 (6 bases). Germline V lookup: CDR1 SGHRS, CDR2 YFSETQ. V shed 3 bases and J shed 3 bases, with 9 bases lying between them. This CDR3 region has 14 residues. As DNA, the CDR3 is TGCGCCAGCAGCTGGGCAGGGGCTAATGAAAAACTGTTTTTT. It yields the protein CASSWAGANEKLFF.

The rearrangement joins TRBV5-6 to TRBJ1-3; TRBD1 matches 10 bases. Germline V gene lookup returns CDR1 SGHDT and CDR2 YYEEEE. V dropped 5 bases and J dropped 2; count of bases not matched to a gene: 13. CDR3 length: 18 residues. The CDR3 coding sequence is TGTGCCAGCAGAAGGGACAGGGGAGATCAGTACCCTGGAAACACCATATATTTT. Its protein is CASRRDRGDQYPGNTIYF.

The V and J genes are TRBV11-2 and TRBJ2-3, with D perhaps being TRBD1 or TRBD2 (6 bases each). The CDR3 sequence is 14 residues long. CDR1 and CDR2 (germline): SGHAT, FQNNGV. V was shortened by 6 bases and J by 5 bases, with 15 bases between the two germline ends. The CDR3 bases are TGTGCCAGCAGTCCTCGGGGGCGAGAAGATACGCAGTATTTT. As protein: CASSPRGREDTQYF.

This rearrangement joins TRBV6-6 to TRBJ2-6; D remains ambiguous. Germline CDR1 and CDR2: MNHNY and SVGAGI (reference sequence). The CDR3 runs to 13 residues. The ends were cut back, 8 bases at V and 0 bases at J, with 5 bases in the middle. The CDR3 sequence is CASQISGANVLTF. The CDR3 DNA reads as TGTGCCAGCCAGATCTCTGGGGCCAACGTCCTGACTTTC.

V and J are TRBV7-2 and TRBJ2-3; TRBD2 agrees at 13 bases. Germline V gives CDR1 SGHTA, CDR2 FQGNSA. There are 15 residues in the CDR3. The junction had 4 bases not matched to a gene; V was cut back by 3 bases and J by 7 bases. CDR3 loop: CASSFGLAGVNTQYF. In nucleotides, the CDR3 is TGTGCCAGCAGCTTCGGACTAGCGGGGGTGAATACGCAGTATTTT.

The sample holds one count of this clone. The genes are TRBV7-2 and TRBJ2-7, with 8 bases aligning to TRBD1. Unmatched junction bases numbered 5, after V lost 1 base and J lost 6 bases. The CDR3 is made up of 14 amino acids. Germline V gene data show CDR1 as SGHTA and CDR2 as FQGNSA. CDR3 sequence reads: CASSLGQGHGEQYF. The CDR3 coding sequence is TGTGCCAGCAGCTTAGGACAGGGGCACGGCGAGCAGTACTTC.

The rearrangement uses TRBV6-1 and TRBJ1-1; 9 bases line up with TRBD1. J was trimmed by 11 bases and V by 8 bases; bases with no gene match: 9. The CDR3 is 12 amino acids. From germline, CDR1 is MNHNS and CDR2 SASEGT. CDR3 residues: CASSYRGRLAFF. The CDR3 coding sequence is TGTGCCAGCTCCTACAGGGGGCGCTTGGCTTTCTTT.

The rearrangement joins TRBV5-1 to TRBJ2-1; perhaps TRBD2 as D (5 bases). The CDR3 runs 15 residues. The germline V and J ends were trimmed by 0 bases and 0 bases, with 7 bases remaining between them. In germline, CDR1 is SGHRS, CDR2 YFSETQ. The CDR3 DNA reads TGCGCCAGCAGCTTGGCCGGGGTCTCCTACAATGAGCAGTTCTTC. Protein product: CASSLAGVSYNEQFF.

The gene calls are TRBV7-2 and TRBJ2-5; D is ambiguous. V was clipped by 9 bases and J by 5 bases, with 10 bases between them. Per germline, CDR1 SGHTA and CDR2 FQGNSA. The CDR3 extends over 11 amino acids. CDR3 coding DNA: TGTGCCAGTGGAAACGGGGAGACCCAGTACTTC. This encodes CASGNGETQYF.

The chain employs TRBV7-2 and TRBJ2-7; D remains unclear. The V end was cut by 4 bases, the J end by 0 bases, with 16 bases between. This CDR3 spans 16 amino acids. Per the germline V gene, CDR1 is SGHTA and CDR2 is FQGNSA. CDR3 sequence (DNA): TGTGCCAGCAGCTCAGGACGAATGGCAAGCTCCTACGAGCAGTACTTC. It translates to CASSSGRMASSYEQYF.

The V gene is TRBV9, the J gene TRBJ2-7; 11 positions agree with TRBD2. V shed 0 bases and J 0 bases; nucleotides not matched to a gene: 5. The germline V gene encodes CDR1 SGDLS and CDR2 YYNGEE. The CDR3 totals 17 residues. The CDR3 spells CASSVGLAGGSSYEQYF. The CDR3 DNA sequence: TGTGCCAGCAGCGTAGGCCTAGCGGGGGGTAGCTCCTACGAGCAGTACTTC.

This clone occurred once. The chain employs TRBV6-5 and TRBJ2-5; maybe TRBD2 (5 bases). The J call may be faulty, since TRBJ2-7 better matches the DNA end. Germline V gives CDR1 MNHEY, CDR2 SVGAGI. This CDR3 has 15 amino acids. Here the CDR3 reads CASMRDLTVTYEQYF. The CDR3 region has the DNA TGTGCCAGCATGAGGGATTTGACCGTAACCTACGAGCAGTACTTC.

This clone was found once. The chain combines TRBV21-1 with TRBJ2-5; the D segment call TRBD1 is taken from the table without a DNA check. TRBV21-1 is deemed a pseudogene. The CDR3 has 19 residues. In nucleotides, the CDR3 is TGTGCCAGCAGGTATTTGGGGGACAGGAAGGGGGATTTGAAAGAGACCCAGTACTTC. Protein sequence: CASRYLGDRKGDLKETQYF.

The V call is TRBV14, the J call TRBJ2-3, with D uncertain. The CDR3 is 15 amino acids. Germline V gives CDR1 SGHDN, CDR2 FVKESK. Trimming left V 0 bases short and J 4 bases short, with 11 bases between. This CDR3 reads CASSQEIQSPDTQYF. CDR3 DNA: TGTGCCAGCAGCCAAGAGATCCAATCACCAGATACGCAGTATTTT.

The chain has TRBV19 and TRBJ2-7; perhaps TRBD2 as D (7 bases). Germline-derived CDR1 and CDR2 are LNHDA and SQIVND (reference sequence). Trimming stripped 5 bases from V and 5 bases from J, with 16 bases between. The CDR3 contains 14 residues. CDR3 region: CASSHGGPVDEQYF. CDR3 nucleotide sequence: TGTGCCAGTAGTCACGGGGGGCCCGTCGACGAGCAGTACTTC.

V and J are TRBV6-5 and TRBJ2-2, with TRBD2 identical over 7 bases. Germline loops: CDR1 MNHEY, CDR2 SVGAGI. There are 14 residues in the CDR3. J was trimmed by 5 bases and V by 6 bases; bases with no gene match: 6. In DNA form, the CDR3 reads TGTGCCAGCAGCCCACCGGGGGGTACCGGGGAGCTGTTTTTT. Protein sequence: CASSPPGGTGELFF.

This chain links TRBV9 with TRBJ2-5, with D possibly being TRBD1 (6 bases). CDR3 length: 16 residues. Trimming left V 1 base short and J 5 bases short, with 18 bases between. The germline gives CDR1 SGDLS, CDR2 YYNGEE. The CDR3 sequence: CASSVTPRPTGETQYF. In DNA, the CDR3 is TGTGCCAGCAGCGTAACCCCAAGGCCCACAGGGGAGACCCAGTACTTC.

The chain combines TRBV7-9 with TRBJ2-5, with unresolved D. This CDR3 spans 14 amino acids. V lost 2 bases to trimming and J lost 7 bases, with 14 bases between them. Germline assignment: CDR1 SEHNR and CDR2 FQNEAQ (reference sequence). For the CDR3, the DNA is TGTGCCAGCAGCTTATCTTCAACACGTGGGACCCAGTACTTC. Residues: CASSLSSTRGTQYF. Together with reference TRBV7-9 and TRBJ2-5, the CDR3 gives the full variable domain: DTGVSQNPRHKITKRGQNVTFRCDPISEHNRLYWYRQTLGQGPEFLTYFQNEAQLEKSRLLSDRFSAERPKGSFSTLEIQRTEQGDSAMYLCASSLSSTRGTQYFGPGTRLLVL.

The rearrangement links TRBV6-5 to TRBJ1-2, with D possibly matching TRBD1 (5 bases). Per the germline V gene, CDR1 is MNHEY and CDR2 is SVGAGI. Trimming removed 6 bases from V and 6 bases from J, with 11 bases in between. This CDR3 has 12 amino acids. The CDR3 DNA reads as TGTGCCAGCAGCCCGACAGCGAATGGCTACACCTTC. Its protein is CASSPTANGYTF.

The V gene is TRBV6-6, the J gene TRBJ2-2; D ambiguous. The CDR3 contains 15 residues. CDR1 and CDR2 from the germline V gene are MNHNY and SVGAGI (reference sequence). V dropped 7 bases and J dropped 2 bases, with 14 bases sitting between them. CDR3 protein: CASTSSGLNTGELFF. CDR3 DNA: TGTGCCAGCACTTCGTCCGGTTTAAACACCGGGGAGCTGTTTTTT.

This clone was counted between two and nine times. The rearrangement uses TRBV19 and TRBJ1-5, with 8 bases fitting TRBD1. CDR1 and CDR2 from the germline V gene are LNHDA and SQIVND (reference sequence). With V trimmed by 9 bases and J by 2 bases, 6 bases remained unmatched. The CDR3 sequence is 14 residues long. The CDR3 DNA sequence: TGTGCCAGCAGACAGGGGAATGGCAATCAGCCCCAGCATTTT. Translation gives CASRQGNGNQPQHF.

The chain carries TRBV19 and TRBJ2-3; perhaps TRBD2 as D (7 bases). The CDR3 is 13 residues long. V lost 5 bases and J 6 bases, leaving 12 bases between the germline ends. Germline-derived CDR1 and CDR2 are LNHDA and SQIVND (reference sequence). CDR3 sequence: CASSWGGADTQYF. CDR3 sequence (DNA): TGTGCCAGTAGTTGGGGGGGCGCGGATACGCAGTATTTT.

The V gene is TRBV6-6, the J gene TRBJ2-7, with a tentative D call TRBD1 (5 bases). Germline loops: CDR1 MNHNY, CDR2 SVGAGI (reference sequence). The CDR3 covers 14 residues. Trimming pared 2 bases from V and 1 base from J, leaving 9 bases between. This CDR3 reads CASSYGGASYEQYF. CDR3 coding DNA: TGTGCCAGCAGTTACGGTGGGGCGTCCTACGAGCAGTACTTC.

The DNA for the CDR3 is TGTGCCAGCAGCTTACAGCCCGTGACGAACACCGGGGAGCTGTTTTTT. Encoded protein: CASSLQPVTNTGELFF. The V call is TRBV7-9, the J call TRBJ2-2; no reliable D call. The V end was cut by 2 bases, the J end by 0 bases, with 10 bases between. Germline V gene lookup returns CDR1 SEHNR and CDR2 FQNEAQ (reference sequence). The CDR3 is 16 amino acids.

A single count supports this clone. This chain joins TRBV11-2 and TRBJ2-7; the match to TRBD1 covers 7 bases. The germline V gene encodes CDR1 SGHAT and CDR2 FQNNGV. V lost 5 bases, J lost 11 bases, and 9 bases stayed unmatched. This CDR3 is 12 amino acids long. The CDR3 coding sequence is TGTGCCAGCAGCCCCCCTGACAGGGCAAAGTACTTC. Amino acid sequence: CASSPPDRAKYF.

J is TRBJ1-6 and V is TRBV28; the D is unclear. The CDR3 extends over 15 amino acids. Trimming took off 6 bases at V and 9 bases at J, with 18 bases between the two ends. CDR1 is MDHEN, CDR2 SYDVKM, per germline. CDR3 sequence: CASSQLVTVGSPLHF. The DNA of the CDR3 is TGTGCCAGCAGCCAACTTGTCACAGTGGGTTCACCCCTCCACTTT.